The 32 T cell receptor beta chains in this list originate from one sample, sequenced in a study of T cell changes during pregnancy in multiple sclerosis. Profiled with immunoSEQ multiplex PCR; TCRdb holds only in-frame clones, not every one. The sample carries tens of thousands of clones, roughly 94% recorded once. The specimen comprised CD4+ T cells from peripheral blood mononuclear cells, sampled in the first trimester of pregnancy. The receptors here all came from a female donor with multiple sclerosis, enrolled in a pregnancy study.

The chain recombines TRBV5-1 with TRBJ1-3, with TRBD1 matching over 9 bases. V gave up 1 base and J gave up 6 bases; unmatched junction bases: 2. Germline CDR1 SGHRS, CDR2 YFSETQ. The CDR3 contains 14 residues. The CDR3 DNA follows: TGCGCCAGCAGCTTGTGGACAGGGGAAAACACCATATATTTT. It specifies CASSLWTGENTIYF. The full variable domain, its missing parts supplied by reference TRBV5-1 and TRBJ1-3, is KAGVTQTPRYLIKTRGQQVTLSCSPISGHRSVSWYQQTPGQGLQFLFEYFSETQRNKGNFPGRFSGRQFSNSRSEMNVSTLELGDSALYLCASSLWTGENTIYFGEGSWLTVV.

This clone was counted once. The chain uses TRBV5-6 and TRBJ2-7, with TRBD1 matching 7 bases. Germline V gives CDR1 SGHDT, CDR2 YYEEEE. CDR3 length equals 14 residues. The V gene end was trimmed by 4 bases and the J gene end by 2 bases; junction bases not matched to a gene: 6. The CDR3 DNA reads as TGTGCCAGCAGCCGGGCCGGACAGGCCTACGAGCAGTACTTC. It yields the protein CASSRAGQAYEQYF. Looking up the rest from reference TRBV5-6 and TRBJ2-7 gives the full variable domain: DAGVTQSPTHLIKTRGQQVTLRCSPKSGHDTVSWYQQALGQGPQFIFQYYEEEERQRGNFPDRFSGHQFPNYSSELNVNALLLGDSALYLCASSRAGQAYEQYFGPGTRLTVT.

The chain couples TRBV20-1 to TRBJ1-2; D not certain. V was cut by 5 bases and J by 4 bases, with 8 bases left in between. The CDR3 loop spans 11 amino acids. The germline V gene has CDR1 DFQATT and CDR2 SNEGSKA (reference sequence). The CDR3 DNA reads as TGCAGTGCTCGGAACAGCTATGGCTACACCTTC. As protein: CSARNSYGYTF.

J is TRBJ2-5 and V is TRBV5-1; TRBD1 aligns across 7 bases. The length of the CDR3 is 14 residues. Germline lookup yields CDR1 SGHRS and CDR2 YFSETQ. With 2 bases clipped from V and 2 bases from J, the junction kept 3 bases outside the gene matches. The CDR3 sequence: CASSFGTAQETQYF. CDR3 sequence (DNA): TGCGCCAGCAGCTTCGGGACAGCACAAGAGACCCAGTACTTC. Full variable domain (outside the CDR3, taken from reference TRBV5-1 and TRBJ2-5): KAGVTQTPRYLIKTRGQQVTLSCSPISGHRSVSWYQQTPGQGLQFLFEYFSETQRNKGNFPGRFSGRQFSNSRSEMNVSTLELGDSALYLCASSFGTAQETQYFGPGTRLLVL.

This chain connects TRBV25-1 to TRBJ2-5, with TRBD2 identical over 7 bases. The germline CDR1 and CDR2 sequences are MGHDK and SYGVNS. This CDR3 contains 15 residues. The V and J ends lost 3 bases and 2 bases, in that order; junction bases with no gene match: 6. The CDR3 protein is CASSERETVQETQYF. Here the CDR3 DNA reads TGTGCCAGCAGTGAGCGGGAGACGGTACAAGAGACCCAGTACTTC.

This chain uses TRBV19 with TRBJ2-7; a weak D match, TRBD2 (5 bases). The CDR3 covers 13 residues. V was clipped by 5 bases and J by 6 bases, with 14 bases between them. Germline V lookup: CDR1 LNHDA, CDR2 SQIVND (reference sequence). The CDR3 bases are TGTGCCAGTAGTTCGGACGGGAATGGCGAGCAGTACTTC. Amino acids: CASSSDGNGEQYF.

Worth noting for this clone: Compared with germline, one end of the junction differs, possibly owing to a read error. CDR3 sequence: CASGFLTTKNTGELFF. CDR3 DNA: TGCGCCAGCGGCTTTCTGACAACCAAGAACACCGGGGAGCTGTTTTTT. The chain is built from TRBV5-1 and TRBJ2-2; no definite D call. This CDR3 has 16 amino acids. Germline values: CDR1 SGHRS, CDR2 YFSETQ.

The rearrangement joins TRBV5-1 to TRBJ2-1, with TRBD2 matching over 9 bases. CDR3 length: 16 amino acids. In germline, CDR1 is SGHRS, CDR2 YFSETQ. V lost 6 bases and J lost 3; bases outside the gene matches: 10. Here the CDR3 reads CASTGASGVIYNEQFF. CDR3 bases: TGCGCCAGCACCGGAGCTAGCGGGGTGATCTACAATGAGCAGTTCTTC.

The CDR3 region is CASSPQGRLNTEAFF. The DNA of the CDR3 is TGTGCCAGCAGCCCACAGGGTCGATTGAACACTGAAGCTTTCTTT. The chain carries TRBV5-4 and TRBJ1-1; D possibly corresponds to TRBD1 (6 bases). Germline V lookup: CDR1 SGHNT, CDR2 YYREEE (reference sequence). The CDR3 consists of 15 residues. Trimming cost V 4 bases and J 0 bases, with 13 bases left between them.

The rearrangement links TRBV19 to TRBJ2-5, with 14 bases identical to TRBD2. Germline assignment: CDR1 LNHDA and CDR2 SQIVND (reference sequence). CDR3 length: 15 amino acids. J lost 3 bases, V lost 3 bases, and 0 bases had no gene match. The CDR3 region has the DNA TGTGCCAGTAGTATGACTAGCGGGGGGGAAGAGACCCAGTACTTC. Its translation: CASSMTSGGEETQYF.

The chain employs TRBV18 and TRBJ1-1; the D gene is possibly TRBD1 (6 bases). The CDR3 runs 15 residues. CDR1 and CDR2 (germline): KGHSH, LQKENI. V lost 5 bases and J lost 2, with 15 bases in between. CDR3 sequence: CASSTTTGSNTEAFF. CDR3 sequence (DNA): TGTGCCAGCTCAACAACGACAGGCTCCAACACTGAAGCTTTCTTT.

The rearrangement links TRBV29-1 to TRBJ1-4; D is ambiguous. Germline loops: CDR1 SQVTM, CDR2 ANQGSEA. The CDR3 contains 13 residues. The ends were cut back, 7 bases at V and 2 bases at J, with 11 bases in the middle. DNA for the CDR3: TGCAGCGCCCTAGAGAGGACTAATGAAAAACTGTTTTTT. Translating it yields CSALERTNEKLFF.

This clone is classed as medium-sized (0.01 to 0.1%). The rearrangement links TRBV6-5 to TRBJ2-7; TRBD2 matches at 7 bases. The CDR3 runs to 14 residues. Germline V gene data show CDR1 as MNHEY and CDR2 as SVGAGI. V trimming: 6 bases; J trimming: 1 base; junction bases outside the gene matches: 6. CDR3 sequence: CASSPAGGSYEQYF. The CDR3 DNA is TGTGCCAGCAGCCCGGCCGGGGGGTCCTACGAGCAGTACTTC.

The J gene is TRBJ2-2, the V gene TRBV30, with 9 bases identical to TRBD1. Looked up from germline, CDR1 is GTSNPN and CDR2 is SVGIG (reference sequence). This CDR3 is built from 13 residues. Trimming cost V 8 bases and J 4 bases; bases outside gene matches: 5. CDR3 in DNA: TGTGCCACGGTGACAGGGGGCACCGGGGAGCTGTTTTTT. Protein: CATVTGGTGELFF. The variable domain in full, with the rest retrieved from reference TRBV30 and TRBJ2-2, is SQTIHQWPATLVQPVGSPLSLECTVEGTSNPNLYWYRQAAGRGLQLLFYSVGIGQISSEVPQNLSASRPQDRQFILSSKKLLLSDSGFYLCATVTGGTGELFFGEGSRLTVL.

The chain joins TRBV5-6 to TRBJ2-7; tentative D call: TRBD1 (6 bases). V was trimmed by 2 bases and J by 2 bases, leaving 8 bases between them. CDR3 size: 13 residues. Germline lookup yields CDR1 SGHDT and CDR2 YYEEEE. CDR3 in DNA: TGTGCCAGCAGCTTTACAGGGCCCTACGAGCAGTACTTC. Amino acid sequence: CASSFTGPYEQYF.

V and J are TRBV4-2 and TRBJ2-7; 8 nucleotides align to TRBD2. The J segment lost 5 bases and the V segment lost 4 bases, leaving 10 bases of the junction unmatched. Germline CDR1 is LGHNA and CDR2 is YNFKEQ. The CDR3 length is 15 residues. CDR3 in DNA: TGTGCCAGCAGCCCCGATCGACTAGCGATCAACGAGCAGTACTTC. As protein: CASSPDRLAINEQYF.

The chain uses TRBV2 and TRBJ1-1; D ambiguous. The V and J ends lost 4 bases and 1 base respectively, with 7 bases between them. CDR1 SNHLY and CDR2 FYNNEI come from the germline V gene. The CDR3 is 13 residues long. This CDR3 is CASSVLANTEAFF. The CDR3 nucleotides read TGTGCCAGCAGTGTTTTGGCGAACACTGAAGCTTTCTTT.

This clone was seen only once. The chain combines TRBV5-4 with TRBJ1-1, with 12 bases fitting TRBD1. The J segment lost 4 bases and the V segment lost 4 bases, leaving 11 bases of the junction unmatched. CDR1 and CDR2 from the germline V gene are SGHNT and YYREEE (reference sequence). The CDR3 spans 17 residues. This CDR3 is CASSRGTGGAWGTEAFF. CDR3 in DNA: TGTGCCAGCAGCCGTGGGACAGGGGGCGCGTGGGGCACTGAAGCTTTCTTT.

The V gene is TRBV7-2, the J gene TRBJ1-1; D might be TRBD1 (5 bases). Germline assignment: CDR1 SGHTA and CDR2 FQGNSA. The CDR3 is 14 amino acids. Trimming cost V 0 bases and J 6 bases, with 11 bases left between them. Here the CDR3 DNA reads TGTGCCAGCAGCTTAGCGCGGGGGGTACCTGAAGCTTTCTTT. Amino acid sequence: CASSLARGVPEAFF.

V gene TRBV4-2 combines with J gene TRBJ1-6, with D tentatively TRBD1 (6 bases). V was pared by 0 bases and J by 8 bases, with 14 bases between. The CDR3 spans 16 residues. Germline CDR1 reads LGHNA; CDR2 reads YNFKEQ. DNA of the CDR3: TGTGCCAGCAGCCAAGATGGTACAGGGTCACATTCACCCCTCCACTTT. Its translation is CASSQDGTGSHSPLHF.

V is TRBV29-1 and J is TRBJ1-1; the match to TRBD1 covers 7 bases. Germline CDR1 reads SQVTM; CDR2 reads ANQGSEA. There are 13 residues in the CDR3. V was pared by 7 bases and J by 1 base, with 6 bases of the junction left unmatched. The chain's CDR3 is CSGRGGGNTEAFF. As DNA, the CDR3 is TGCAGCGGTCGAGGGGGCGGGAACACTGAAGCTTTCTTT.

The chain uses TRBV7-2 and TRBJ1-1; D ambiguous. Per the germline V gene, CDR1 is SGHTA and CDR2 is FQGNSA. Trimming pared 4 bases from V and 3 bases from J, leaving 15 bases between. The CDR3 is made up of 15 amino acids. Here the CDR3 reads CASSSTWTDYTEAFF. In DNA form, the CDR3 reads TGTGCCAGCAGCTCCACCTGGACGGACTACACTGAAGCTTTCTTT.

Here the CDR3 reads CAASSGGADSTDTQYF. The CDR3 coding sequence is TGTGCCGCATCTAGCGGGGGGGCCGATAGCACAGATACGCAGTATTTT. The chain links TRBV19 to TRBJ2-3, with 12 positions matching TRBD2. Per germline, CDR1 LNHDA and CDR2 SQIVND (reference sequence). This CDR3 comprises 16 residues. The junction had 9 bases not matched to a gene; V was cut back by 11 bases and J by 0 bases.

The genes are TRBV6-5 and TRBJ1-2; no clear D. V lost 2 bases, J lost 3 bases, and 10 bases lay in between. Germline lookup yields CDR1 MNHEY and CDR2 SVGAGI. There are 14 residues in the CDR3. This chain's CDR3 is CASSYVPIDYGYTF. Written as DNA, the CDR3 is TGTGCCAGCAGTTACGTTCCGATAGACTATGGCTACACCTTC.

The chain is built from TRBV18 and TRBJ2-7; D uncertain. The germline gives CDR1 KGHSH, CDR2 LQKENI. The CDR3 loop spans 12 amino acids. The V gene lost 5 bases and the J gene lost 0 bases, with 5 bases spanning the gap. The CDR3 bases are TGTGCCAGCTCAGGCGGCTCCTACGAGCAGTACTTC. As protein: CASSGGSYEQYF.

The gene calls are TRBV7-4 and TRBJ2-5, with D tentatively TRBD2 (6 bases). The CDR3 runs 17 residues. Germline V gene lookup returns CDR1 SGHVT and CDR2 SQSDAQ. The ends were cut back, 4 bases at V and 0 bases at J, with 18 bases in the middle. The CDR3 sequence is CASSSRRAGPYQETQYF. The DNA for the CDR3 is TGTGCCAGCAGCTCCCGCAGGGCGGGGCCCTACCAAGAGACCCAGTACTTC.

The chain uses TRBV2 and TRBJ2-3; 13 bases map to TRBD2. Trimming removed 5 bases from V and 3 bases from J; junction bases left unmatched: 5. The CDR3 consists of 16 residues. Looked up from germline, CDR1 is SNHLY and CDR2 is FYNNEI. The CDR3 reads CASSLLAGGRTDTQYF. CDR3 nucleotide sequence: TGTGCCAGCAGTCTACTAGCGGGGGGGAGGACAGATACGCAGTATTTT.

The chain recombines TRBV7-2 with TRBJ2-1, with D uncertain. V was pared by 4 bases and J by 10 bases, with 11 bases between. The CDR3 spans 12 residues. Germline assignment: CDR1 SGHTA and CDR2 FQGNSA. DNA for the CDR3: TGTGCCAGCAGCTCAAGGCGGCAGGAGCAGTTCTTC. This translates into CASSSRRQEQFF.

This rearrangement joins TRBV27 to TRBJ1-2, with a possible D match to TRBD1 (5 bases). V was pared by 6 bases and J by 0 bases, with 14 bases between. From germline, CDR1 is MNHEY and CDR2 SMNVEV (reference sequence). The CDR3 is 15 amino acids. CDR3 protein: CASSSLGEANYGYTF. For the CDR3, the DNA is TGTGCCAGCAGCTCTCTAGGGGAGGCTAACTATGGCTACACCTTC.

V is TRBV5-1 and J is TRBJ2-1, with 7 bases lining up with TRBD1. Germline trimming cut 0 bases from V and 0 bases from J; bases unmatched to any gene: 6. This CDR3 is built from 17 residues. Per germline, CDR1 SGHRS and CDR2 YFSETQ. CDR3 region: CASSLARDSSSYNEQFF. The DNA for the CDR3 is TGCGCCAGCAGCTTGGCCCGGGACAGCAGCTCCTACAATGAGCAGTTCTTC.

The V gene is TRBV11-2, the J gene TRBJ1-4, with D uncertain. V was cut by 5 bases and J by 3 bases, with 16 bases left in between. Germline V gene lookup returns CDR1 SGHAT and CDR2 FQNNGV. The CDR3 spans 16 residues. CDR3 nucleotide sequence: TGTGCCAGCAGCCCGGAGGAGTTCCTAGCTAATGAAAAACTGTTTTTT. Amino acid sequence: CASSPEEFLANEKLFF.

The V gene is TRBV12-5, the J gene TRBJ1-5, with D possibly matching TRBD1 (5 bases). Germline loops: CDR1 LGHNT, CDR2 FRNRAP. This CDR3 spans 14 amino acids. This CDR3 is CAASPGQGNQPQHF. In DNA, the CDR3 is TGTGCCGCGTCCCCCGGACAAGGAAATCAGCCCCAGCATTTT.